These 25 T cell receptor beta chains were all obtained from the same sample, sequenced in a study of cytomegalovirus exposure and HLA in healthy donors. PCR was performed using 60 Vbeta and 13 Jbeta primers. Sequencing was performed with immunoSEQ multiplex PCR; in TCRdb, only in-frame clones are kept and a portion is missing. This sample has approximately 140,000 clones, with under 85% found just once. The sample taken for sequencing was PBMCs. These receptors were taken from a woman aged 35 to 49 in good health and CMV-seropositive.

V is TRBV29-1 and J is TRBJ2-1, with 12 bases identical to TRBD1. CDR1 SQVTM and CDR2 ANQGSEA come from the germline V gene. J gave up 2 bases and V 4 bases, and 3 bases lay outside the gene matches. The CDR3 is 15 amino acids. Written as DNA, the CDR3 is TGCAGCGTTGCGGGGACAGGGGGCACCTACAATGAGCAGTTCTTC. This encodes CSVAGTGGTYNEQFF.

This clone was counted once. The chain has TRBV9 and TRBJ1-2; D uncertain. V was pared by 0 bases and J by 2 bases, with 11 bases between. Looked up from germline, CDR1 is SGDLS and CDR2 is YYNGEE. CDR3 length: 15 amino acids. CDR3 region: CASSVDAGGNYGYTF. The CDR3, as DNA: TGTGCCAGCAGCGTAGACGCAGGAGGCAACTATGGCTACACCTTC.

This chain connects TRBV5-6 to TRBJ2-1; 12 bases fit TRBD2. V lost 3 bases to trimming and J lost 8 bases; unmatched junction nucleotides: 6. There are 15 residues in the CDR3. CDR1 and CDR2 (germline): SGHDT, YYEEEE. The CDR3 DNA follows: TGTGCCAGCAGCTCCGGACTAGCGGGGATGTATGAGCAGTTCTTC. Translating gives CASSSGLAGMYEQFF.

Here the CDR3 reads CATSRRQTETQYF. CDR3 DNA sequence: TGTGCCACCAGCCGCCGACAGACGGAGACCCAGTACTTC. This chain uses TRBV15 with TRBJ2-5, with D possibly being TRBD1 (5 bases). Trimming stripped 5 bases from V and 5 bases from J, with 12 bases between. Per germline, CDR1 LNHNV and CDR2 YYDKDF (reference sequence). This CDR3 is 13 amino acids long.

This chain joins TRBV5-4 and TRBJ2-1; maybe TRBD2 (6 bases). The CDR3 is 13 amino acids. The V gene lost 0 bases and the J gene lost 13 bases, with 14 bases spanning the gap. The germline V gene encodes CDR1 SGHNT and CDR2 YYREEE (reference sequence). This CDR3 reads CASSLVAGCGQFF. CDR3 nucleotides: TGTGCCAGCAGCTTGGTCGCGGGGTGCGGTCAGTTCTTC.

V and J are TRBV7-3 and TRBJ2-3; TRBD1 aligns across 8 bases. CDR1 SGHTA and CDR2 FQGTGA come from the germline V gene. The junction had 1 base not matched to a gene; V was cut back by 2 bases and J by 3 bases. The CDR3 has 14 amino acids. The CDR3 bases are TGTGCCAGCAGCTTAGGGGACAGGACAGATACGCAGTATTTT. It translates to CASSLGDRTDTQYF.

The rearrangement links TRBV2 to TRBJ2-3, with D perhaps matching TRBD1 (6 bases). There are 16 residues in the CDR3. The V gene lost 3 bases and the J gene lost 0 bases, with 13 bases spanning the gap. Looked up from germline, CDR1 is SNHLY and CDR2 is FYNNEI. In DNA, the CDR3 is TGTGCCAGCAGTGACCTGGGCAGGGGCAGCACAGATACGCAGTATTTT. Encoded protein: CASSDLGRGSTDTQYF. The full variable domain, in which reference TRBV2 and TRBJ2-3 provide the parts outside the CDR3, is EPEVTQTPSHQVTQMGQEVILRCVPISNHLYFYWYRQILGQKVEFLVSFYNNEISEKSEIFDDQFSVERPDGSNFTLKIRSTKLEDSAMYFCASSDLGRGSTDTQYFGPGTRLTVL.

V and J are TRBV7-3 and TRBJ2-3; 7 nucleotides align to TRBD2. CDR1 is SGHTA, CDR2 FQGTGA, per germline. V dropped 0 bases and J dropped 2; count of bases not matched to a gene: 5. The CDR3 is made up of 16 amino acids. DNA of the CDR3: TGTGCCAGCAGCTTAACCCTGGGGGGGGTCACAGATACGCAGTATTTT. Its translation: CASSLTLGGVTDTQYF.

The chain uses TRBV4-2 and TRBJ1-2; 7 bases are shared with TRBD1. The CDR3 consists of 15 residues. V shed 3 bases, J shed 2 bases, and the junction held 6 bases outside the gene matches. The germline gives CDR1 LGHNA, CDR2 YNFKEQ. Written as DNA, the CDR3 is TGTGCCAGCAGCCACACAGGGGAAGCCAACTATGGCTACACCTTC. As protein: CASSHTGEANYGYTF.

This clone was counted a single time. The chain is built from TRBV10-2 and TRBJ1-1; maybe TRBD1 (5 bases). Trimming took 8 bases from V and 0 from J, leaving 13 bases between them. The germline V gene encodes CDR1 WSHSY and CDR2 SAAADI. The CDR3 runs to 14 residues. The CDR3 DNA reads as TGCGCCAGCCGGAGGGGCTATATGAACACTGAAGCTTTCTTT. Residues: CASRRGYMNTEAFF.

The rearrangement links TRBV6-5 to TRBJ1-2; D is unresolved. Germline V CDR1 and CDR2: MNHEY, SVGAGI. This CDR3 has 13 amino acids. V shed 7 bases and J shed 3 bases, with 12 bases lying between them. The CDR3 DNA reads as TGTGCCAGCACAACAGCCACCTACTATGGCTACACCTTC. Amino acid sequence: CASTTATYYGYTF.

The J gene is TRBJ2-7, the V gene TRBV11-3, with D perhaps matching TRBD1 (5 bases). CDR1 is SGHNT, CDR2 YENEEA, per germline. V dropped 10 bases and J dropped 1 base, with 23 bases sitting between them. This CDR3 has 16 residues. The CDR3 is CATRTENRPRSYEQYF. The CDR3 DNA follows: TGTGCCACCAGAACTGAAAACAGGCCGCGATCCTACGAGCAGTACTTC.

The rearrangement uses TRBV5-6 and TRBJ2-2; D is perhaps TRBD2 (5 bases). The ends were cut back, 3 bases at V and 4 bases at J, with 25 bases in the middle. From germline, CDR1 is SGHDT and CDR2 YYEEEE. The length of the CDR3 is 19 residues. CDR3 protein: CASSSLLEYGVGSTGELFF. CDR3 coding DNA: TGTGCCAGCAGCTCACTTCTGGAGTACGGGGTAGGGAGCACCGGGGAGCTGTTTTTT. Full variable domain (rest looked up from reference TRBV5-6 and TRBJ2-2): DAGVTQSPTHLIKTRGQQVTLRCSPKSGHDTVSWYQQALGQGPQFIFQYYEEEERQRGNFPDRFSGHQFPNYSSELNVNALLLGDSALYLCASSSLLEYGVGSTGELFFGEGSRLTVL.

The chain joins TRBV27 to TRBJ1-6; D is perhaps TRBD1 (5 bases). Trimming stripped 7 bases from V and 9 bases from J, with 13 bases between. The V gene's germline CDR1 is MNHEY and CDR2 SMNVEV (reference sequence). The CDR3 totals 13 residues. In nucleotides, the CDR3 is TGTGCCAGCACCATCTTCACAGGTTCACCCCTCCACTTT. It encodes CASTIFTGSPLHF.

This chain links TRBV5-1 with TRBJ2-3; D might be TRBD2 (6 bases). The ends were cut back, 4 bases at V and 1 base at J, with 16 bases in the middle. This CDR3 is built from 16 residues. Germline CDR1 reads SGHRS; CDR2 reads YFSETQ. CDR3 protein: CASSAADYGRTDTQYF. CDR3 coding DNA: TGCGCCAGCAGCGCGGCGGACTATGGGCGCACAGATACGCAGTATTTT.

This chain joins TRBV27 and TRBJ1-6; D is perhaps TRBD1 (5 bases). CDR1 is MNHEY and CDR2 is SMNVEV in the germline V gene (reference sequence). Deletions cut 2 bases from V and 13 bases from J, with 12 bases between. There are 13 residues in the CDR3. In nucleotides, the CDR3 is TGTGCCAGCAGTTTAGCGGGGGTCGGGCCCCTCCACTTT. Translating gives CASSLAGVGPLHF.

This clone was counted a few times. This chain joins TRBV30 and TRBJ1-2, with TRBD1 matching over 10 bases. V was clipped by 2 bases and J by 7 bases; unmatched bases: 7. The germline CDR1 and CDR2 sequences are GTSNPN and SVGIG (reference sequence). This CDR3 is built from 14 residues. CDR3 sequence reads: CAWSSTGGARGYTF. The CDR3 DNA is TGTGCCTGGAGTTCGACAGGGGGCGCGCGTGGCTACACCTTC.

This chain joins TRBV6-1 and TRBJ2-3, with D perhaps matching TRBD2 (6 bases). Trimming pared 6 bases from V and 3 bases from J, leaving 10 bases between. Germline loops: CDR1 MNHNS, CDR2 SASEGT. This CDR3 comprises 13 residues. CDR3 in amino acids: CASSGTVTDTQYF. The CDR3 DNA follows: TGTGCCAGCAGCGGGACTGTTACAGATACGCAGTATTTT.

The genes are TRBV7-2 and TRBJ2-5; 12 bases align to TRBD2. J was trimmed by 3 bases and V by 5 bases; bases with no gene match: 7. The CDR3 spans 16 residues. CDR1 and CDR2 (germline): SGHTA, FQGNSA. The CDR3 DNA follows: TGTGCCAGCAGCCCAAGAAGGACTAGCGGGGAAGAGACCCAGTACTTC. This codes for CASSPRRTSGEETQYF.

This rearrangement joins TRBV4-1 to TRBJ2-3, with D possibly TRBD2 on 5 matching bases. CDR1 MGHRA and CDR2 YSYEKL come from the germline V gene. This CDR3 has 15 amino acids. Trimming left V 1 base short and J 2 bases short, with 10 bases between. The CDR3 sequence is CASSQGLAPTDTQYF. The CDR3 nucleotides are TGCGCCAGCAGCCAAGGTCTAGCCCCCACAGATACGCAGTATTTT.

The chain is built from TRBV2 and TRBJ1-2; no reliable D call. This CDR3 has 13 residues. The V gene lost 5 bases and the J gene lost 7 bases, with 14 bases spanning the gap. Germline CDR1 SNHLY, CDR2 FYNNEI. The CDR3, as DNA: TGTGCCAGCAGTAAATCAGCAGGTAGTGGCTACACCTTC. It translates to CASSKSAGSGYTF.

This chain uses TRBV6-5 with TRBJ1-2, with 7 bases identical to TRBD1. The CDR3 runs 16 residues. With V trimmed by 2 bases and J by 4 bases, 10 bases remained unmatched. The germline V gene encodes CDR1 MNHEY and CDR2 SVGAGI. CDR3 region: CASSYTYSGTAYGYTF. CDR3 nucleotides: TGTGCCAGCAGTTACACCTACTCAGGGACAGCCTATGGCTACACCTTC.

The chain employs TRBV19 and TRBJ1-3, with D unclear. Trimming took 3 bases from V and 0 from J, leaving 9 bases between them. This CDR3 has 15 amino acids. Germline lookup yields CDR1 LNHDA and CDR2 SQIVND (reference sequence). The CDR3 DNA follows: TGTGCCAGTAGTATCTCACAGCTCTCTGGAAACACCATATATTTT. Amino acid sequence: CASSISQLSGNTIYF. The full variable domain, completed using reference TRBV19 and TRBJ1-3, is DGGITQSPKYLFRKEGQNVTLSCEQNLNHDAMYWYRQDPGQGLRLIYYSQIVNDFQKGDIAEGYSVSREKKESFPLTVTSAQKNPTAFYLCASSISQLSGNTIYFGEGSWLTVV.

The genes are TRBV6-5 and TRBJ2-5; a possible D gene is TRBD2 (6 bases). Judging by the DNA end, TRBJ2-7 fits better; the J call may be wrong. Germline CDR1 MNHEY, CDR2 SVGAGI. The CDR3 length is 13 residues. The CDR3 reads CASSEAGWYEQYF. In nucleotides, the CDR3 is TGTGCCAGCAGTGAAGCGGGCTGGTACGAGCAGTACTTC.

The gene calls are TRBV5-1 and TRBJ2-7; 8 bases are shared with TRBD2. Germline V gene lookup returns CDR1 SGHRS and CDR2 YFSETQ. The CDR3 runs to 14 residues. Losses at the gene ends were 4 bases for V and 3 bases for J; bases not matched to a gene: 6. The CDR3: CASSETSELYEQYF. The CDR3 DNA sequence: TGCGCCAGCAGCGAGACTAGCGAGCTCTACGAGCAGTACTTC.